Listed below are T cell receptor beta chains from one sample, sequenced in a study of control samples from healthy donors and cancer patients. The data were produced by immunoSEQ multiplex PCR, yet TCRdb's version contains in-frame clones alone and is incomplete. The data show 100,000 to 150,000 clones, with roughly 87% seen just once and about 8.7% held by the top ten. The source material was blood. These receptors were obtained from a middle-aged man in good health. CDR3s include the opening cysteine and the closing phenylalanine or tryptophan. The order of the fields is clone size, V gene, J gene, D gene, CDR3 DNA, CDR3 protein. D genes are given only for firm matches. The listing skips clone size in some rows; elsewhere it reads once, few, many or a size class.

-,TRBV14,TRBJ1-1,-,TGTGCCAGCAGCGACCTCGGGAGCAATATTAACACTGAAGCTTTCTTT,CASSDLGSNINTEAFF
once,TRBV7-3,TRBJ2-3,-,TGTGCCAGCAGCTTACTGGGGGCACACACAGATACGCAGTATTTT,CASSLLGAHTDTQYF
-,TRBV7-6,TRBJ2-3,TRBD1,TGTGCCAGCAGCCCACGGGACAGGGGGAGCACAGATACGCAGTATTTT,CASSPRDRGSTDTQYF
-,TRBV10-3,TRBJ1-2,-,TGTGCCATCAAGACTACAGAGAGACGATATGGCTACACCTTC,CAIKTTERRYGYTF
-,TRBV12-3/TRBV12-4,TRBJ1-2,-,TGTGCCAGCAGTTTAATAGTCGAAACCTTC,CASSLIVETF
-,TRBV9,TRBJ1-2,-,TGTGCCAGCAGCCCCCCCAAAGGTGGCTACACCTTC,CASSPPKGGYTF
-,TRBV16,TRBJ1-2,-,TGTGCCAGCAGCAAGGGGCTTTCGGGCTACACCTTC,CASSKGLSGYTF
-,TRBV19,TRBJ1-5,TRBD1,TGTGCCAGTAGTATCCTAGGGACAGAGGGGAGGAATCAGCCCCAGCATTTT,CASSILGTEGRNQPQHF
-,TRBV7-2,TRBJ1-1,-,TGTGCCAGCACCACCTCCGGGATCGAGAACACTGAAGCTTTCTTT,CASTTSGIENTEAFF
-,TRBV19,TRBJ2-5,TRBD1,TGTGCCAGTAGTCCTTCCATGGACAGGGGGGTCCAAGAGACCCAGTACTTC,CASSPSMDRGVQETQYF
-,TRBV5-1,TRBJ1-5,TRBD1,TGCGCCAGCAGCCCGTCGTCAGGGGGAGGGCAGCCCCAGCATTTT,CASSPSSGGGQPQHF
-,TRBV18,TRBJ2-1,TRBD1,TGTGCCAGCTCACCCGCCTCTCACAGGGGGCTGAATGAGCAGTTCTTC,CASSPASHRGLNEQFF
-,TRBV7-8,TRBJ2-1,TRBD2,TGTGCCAGCAGCTGGACTAGCGGGGGTTACAATGAGCAGTTCTTC,CASSWTSGGYNEQFF
-,TRBV4-1,TRBJ2-3,TRBD2,TGCGCCCGCAGCCGGGGGGCAGCGGGGGGGCAGGATACGCAGTATTTT,CARSRGAAGGQDTQYF
-,TRBV14,TRBJ2-5,TRBD2,TGTGCCAGCAGCCAAGGAGCGCTAGCGGAGGTGGAGACCCAGTACTTC,CASSQGALAEVETQYF
-,TRBV27,TRBJ1-2,-,TGTGCCAGCAGTTTAATTGACAGGTTCCGATCTCTTGGCTACACCTTC,CASSLIDRFRSLGYTF
-,TRBV9,TRBJ1-5,-,TGTGCCAGCAGCCCCGGGGGGAGCAATCAGCCCCAGCATTTT,CASSPGGSNQPQHF
few,TRBV5-1,TRBJ1-1,-,TGCGCCAGCAGCTTACTAATCACAGGGATCGGGAACACTGAAGCTTTCTTT,CASSLLITGIGNTEAFF
-,TRBV19,TRBJ1-2,-,TGTGCCAGTAGGGCCGCATTCCGTGAATCTGGAGGCTACACCTTC,CASRAAFRESGGYTF
-,TRBV11-2,TRBJ2-1,TRBD1,TGTGCCAGCAGCTTACAGGGGGCTCTGCACTACAATGAGCAGTTCTTC,CASSLQGALHYNEQFF
-,TRBV2,TRBJ1-1,-,TGTGCCAGCAGTGGCGAAGGACGGGCAACTGAAGCTTTCTTT,CASSGEGRATEAFF
-,TRBV12-3/TRBV12-4,TRBJ2-5,-,TGTGCCAGCAGTTCCACGGCCGCGACCCAGTACTTC,CASSSTAATQYF
few,TRBV2,TRBJ1-5,TRBD1,TGTGCCAGCAGTACTACAGGGGGCAATAGCAATCAGCCCCAGCATTTT,CASSTTGGNSNQPQHF
once,TRBV25-1,TRBJ2-7,-,TGTGCCAGCAGTGGTGACTCAACCGGCTCCTACGAGCAGTACTTC,CASSGDSTGSYEQYF
-,TRBV10-2,TRBJ1-1,-,TGCGCCAGCAGTTTCGGGCCCAAAGGCCCTGAAGCTTTCTTT,CASSFGPKGPEAFF
-,TRBV5-4,TRBJ2-5,-,TGTGCCAGCAGCGTCATTCAAGAGACCCAGTACTTC,CASSVIQETQYF
-,TRBV7-2,TRBJ2-1,TRBD2,TGTGCCAGCAGACACCGCCTAGCGGTCAATGAGCAGTTCTTC,CASRHRLAVNEQFF
-,TRBV6-6,TRBJ2-1,-,TGTGCCAGCAGCGACCGACAGGTTGCTGAGCAGTTCTTC,CASSDRQVAEQFF
-,TRBV24-1,TRBJ1-5,TRBD1,TGTGCCACCAGCGAGAAGGGACAGGATCCTACAAGAAGCAATCAGCCCCAGCATTTT,CATSEKGQDPTRSNQPQHF
few,TRBV10-2,TRBJ1-2,-,TGCGCCAGCAGTGCTACCAACTATGGCTACACCTTC,CASSATNYGYTF
-,TRBV19,TRBJ2-2,-,TGTGCCAGTAGTAAGGGGGGGCTACCGAACACCGGGGAGCTGTTTTTT,CASSKGGLPNTGELFF
few,TRBV5-4,TRBJ1-1,-,TGTGCCAGCAGCGGCTACAGGGAAGGAGTCGCTGAAGCTTTCTTT,CASSGYREGVAEAFF
-,TRBV5-6,TRBJ2-2,TRBD2,TGTGCCAGCAGCTTGTGGGCGGGGGCGAACACCGGGGAGCTGTTTTTT,CASSLWAGANTGELFF
-,TRBV7-9,TRBJ1-2,-,TGTGCCAGCAGCCAGGGGTCCCCAAGGTATGGCTACACCTTC,CASSQGSPRYGYTF
-,TRBV7-2,TRBJ1-2,-,TGTGCCAGCAGCTTAACGGGGGCGACACGATACTATGGCTACACCTTC,CASSLTGATRYYGYTF
-,TRBV6-6,TRBJ2-2,TRBD1,TGTGCCAGCAGCCACAGGGGGAGCAACACCGGGGAGCTGTTTTTT,CASSHRGSNTGELFF
-,TRBV10-3,TRBJ2-3,-,TGTGCCATCAGTTCCGAGGGGCCCGATACGCAGTATTTT,CAISSEGPDTQYF
-,TRBV27,TRBJ2-7,-,TGTGCCAGCAGTTTCTCCGCCGGGACTCGGGCCGATTACGAGCAGTACTTC,CASSFSAGTRADYEQYF
-,TRBV7-2,TRBJ2-1,-,TGTGCCAGCAGCTTAGGACAGTCCGCCTACAATGAGCAGTTCTTC,CASSLGQSAYNEQFF
-,TRBV7-2,TRBJ2-3,TRBD2,TGTGCCAGCAGCTCTAGCGGGGGGGCAACAGATACGCAGTATTTT,CASSSSGGATDTQYF
-,TRBV7-9,TRBJ2-5,TRBD2,TGTGCCAGCAGCTTTAGCGGGGCCACACAAGAGACCCAGTACTTC,CASSFSGATQETQYF
-,TRBV13,TRBJ1-2,TRBD1,TGTGCCAGCAGCTCCATCCGGGACAGGGGGCAGACGGGTCGTGGCTACACCTTC,CASSSIRDRGQTGRGYTF
-,TRBV5-4,TRBJ2-5,-,TGTGCCAGCAGCGCCTGGAGCGAGGGGAGGGAGACCCAGTACTTC,CASSAWSEGRETQYF
-,TRBV4-1,TRBJ2-4,-,TGCGCCAGCAGCCGCGAGGAGTTTGGGGGTACTCAGTACTTC,CASSREEFGGTQYF
-,TRBV9,TRBJ2-1,TRBD2,TGTGCCAGCAGCGTAGGAGTAGCGGGGCAGGCGATCTACAATGAGCAGTTCTTC,CASSVGVAGQAIYNEQFF
-,TRBV30,TRBJ2-3,TRBD2,TGTGCCTGGAGTGAAGGTGTGAGCGGGACCGATACGCAGTATTTT,CAWSEGVSGTDTQYF
-,TRBV30,TRBJ2-1,-,TGTGCCTGGAGTGTAGTCAGGGTAAACCCCCGCGGCGATGAGCAGTTCTTC,CAWSVVRVNPRGDEQFF
-,TRBV7-9,TRBJ1-2,-,TGTGCCAGCAGCTCCGGGACAACCATATATGGCTACACCTTC,CASSSGTTIYGYTF
-,TRBV6-6,TRBJ1-5,-,TGTGCCAGCGCCCCGGGGTGGGGGGGGACTGAGCCCCAGCATTTT,CASAPGWGGTEPQHF
-,TRBV14,TRBJ1-6,TRBD1,TGTGCCAGCAGCCTGTCCGTAGGGGGCTCACCCCTCCACTTT,CASSLSVGGSPLHF
-,TRBV3-1/TRBV3-2,TRBJ2-4,TRBD2,TGTGCCAGCAGCCAGTCTAGCGGGGGGAAAGCCAAAAACATTCAGTACTTC,CASSQSSGGKAKNIQYF
-,TRBV30,TRBJ1-4,-,TGTGCCTGGAGTGTAGGGGGGGACAATGAAAAACTGTTTTTT,CAWSVGGDNEKLFF
-,TRBV12-3/TRBV12-4,TRBJ1-4,-,TGTGCCACCAAGGGGACATCCTATGAAAAACTGTTTTTT,CATKGTSYEKLFF
-,TRBV7-9,TRBJ1-4,-,TGTGCCAGCAGCTTAGGGGGGGAAAAACTGTTTTTT,CASSLGGEKLFF
-,TRBV6-5,TRBJ2-5,TRBD2,TGTGCCAGCACCCCGGCGGGGGGCCAAGAGACCCAGTACTTC,CASTPAGGQETQYF
-,TRBV5-1,TRBJ2-2,TRBD2,TGCGCCAGCAGCTTGGCCCGGACTAGCGGTCTCACCGGGGAGCTGTTTTTT,CASSLARTSGLTGELFF
-,TRBV14,TRBJ2-4,-,TGTGCCAGCAGCCAAGAAACAGTGGCCAAAAACATTCAGTACTTC,CASSQETVAKNIQYF